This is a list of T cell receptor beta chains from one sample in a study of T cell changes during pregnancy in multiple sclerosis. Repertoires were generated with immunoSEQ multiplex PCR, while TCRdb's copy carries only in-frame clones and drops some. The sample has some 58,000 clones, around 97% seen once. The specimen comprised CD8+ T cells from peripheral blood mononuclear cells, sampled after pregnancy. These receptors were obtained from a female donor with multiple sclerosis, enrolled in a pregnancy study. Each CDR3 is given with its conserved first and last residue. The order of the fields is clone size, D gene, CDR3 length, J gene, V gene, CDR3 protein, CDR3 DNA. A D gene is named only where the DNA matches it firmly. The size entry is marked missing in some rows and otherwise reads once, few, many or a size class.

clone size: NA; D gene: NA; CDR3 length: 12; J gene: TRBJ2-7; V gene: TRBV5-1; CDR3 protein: CASSPPAGEQYF; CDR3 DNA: TGCGCCAGCAGCCCCCCCGCGGGCGAGCAGTACTTC
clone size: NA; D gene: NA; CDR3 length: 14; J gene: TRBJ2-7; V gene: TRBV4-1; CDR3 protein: CASSQVEGDYEQYF; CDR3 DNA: TGCGCCAGCAGCCAAGTAGAGGGAGACTACGAGCAGTACTTC
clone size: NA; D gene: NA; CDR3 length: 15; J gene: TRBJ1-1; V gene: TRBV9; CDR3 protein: CASSVAGGPNTEAFF; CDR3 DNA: TGTGCCAGCAGCGTAGCGGGGGGGCCGAACACTGAAGCTTTCTTT
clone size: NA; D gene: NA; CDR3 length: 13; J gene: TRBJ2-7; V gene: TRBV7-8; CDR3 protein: CASHRGGNYEQYF; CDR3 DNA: TGTGCCAGTCATAGGGGGGGAAACTACGAGCAGTACTTC
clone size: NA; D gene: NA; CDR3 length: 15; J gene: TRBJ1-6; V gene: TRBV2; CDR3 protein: CASSAEGVYNSPLHF; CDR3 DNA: TGTGCCAGCAGCGCCGAGGGGGTCTATAATTCACCCCTCCACTTT
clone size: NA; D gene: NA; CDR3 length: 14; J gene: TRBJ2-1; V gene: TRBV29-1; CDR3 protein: CSVEYRSSYNEQFF; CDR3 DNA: TGCAGCGTTGAGTACCGGAGCTCCTACAATGAGCAGTTCTTC
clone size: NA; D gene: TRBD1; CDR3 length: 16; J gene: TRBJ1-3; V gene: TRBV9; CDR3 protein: CASEKGDSLSGNTIYF; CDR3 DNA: TGTGCCAGCGAAAAAGGGGACAGCCTCTCTGGAAACACCATATATTTT
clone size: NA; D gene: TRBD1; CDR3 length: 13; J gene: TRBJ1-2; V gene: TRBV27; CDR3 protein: CASSFGQGRGYTF; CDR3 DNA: TGTGCCAGCAGTTTCGGACAGGGCCGTGGCTACACCTTC
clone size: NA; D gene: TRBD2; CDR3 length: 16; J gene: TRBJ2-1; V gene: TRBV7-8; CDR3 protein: CASSRSDGTRLDEQFF; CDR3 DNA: TGTGCCAGCAGCAGATCCGACGGGACTAGACTCGATGAGCAGTTCTTC
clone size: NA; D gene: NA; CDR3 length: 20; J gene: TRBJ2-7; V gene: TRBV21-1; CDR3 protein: CASTDDGPLMTSGRNGEQYF; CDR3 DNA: TGTGCCAGCACCGATGACGGACCACTCATGACTAGCGGGAGGAATGGTGAGCAGTACTTC
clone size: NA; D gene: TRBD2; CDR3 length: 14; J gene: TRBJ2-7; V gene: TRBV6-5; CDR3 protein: CASTSSGRADEQYF; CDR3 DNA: TGTGCCAGCACCTCTAGCGGGAGGGCCGACGAGCAGTACTTC
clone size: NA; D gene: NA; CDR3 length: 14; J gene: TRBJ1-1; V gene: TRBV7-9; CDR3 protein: CASSLVREDTEAFF; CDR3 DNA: TGTGCCAGCAGCTTAGTCCGGGAGGACACTGAAGCTTTCTTT
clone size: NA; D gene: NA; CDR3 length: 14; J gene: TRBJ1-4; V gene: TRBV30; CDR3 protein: CAWSVWQSNEKLFF; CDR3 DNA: TGTGCCTGGAGTGTTTGGCAGTCTAATGAAAAACTGTTTTTT
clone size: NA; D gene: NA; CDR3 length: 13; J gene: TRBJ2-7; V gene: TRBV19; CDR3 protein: CASSIDRTYEQYF; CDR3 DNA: TGTGCCAGTAGTATAGACAGAACCTACGAGCAGTACTTC
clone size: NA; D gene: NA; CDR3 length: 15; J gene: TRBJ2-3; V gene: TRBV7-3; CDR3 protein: CASSLIGGGTDTQYF; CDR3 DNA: TGTGCCAGCAGCTTAATAGGAGGGGGCACAGATACGCAGTATTTT
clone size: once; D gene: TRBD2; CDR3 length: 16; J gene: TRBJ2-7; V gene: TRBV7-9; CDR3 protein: CASSLDGGLGSYEQYF; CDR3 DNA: TGTGCCAGCAGCTTAGACGGAGGACTAGGCTCCTACGAGCAGTACTTC
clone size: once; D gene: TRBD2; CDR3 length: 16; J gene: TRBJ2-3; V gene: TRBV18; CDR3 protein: CASSRATSGLTDTQYF; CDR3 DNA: TGTGCCAGCTCACGAGCGACTAGCGGCCTCACAGATACGCAGTATTTT
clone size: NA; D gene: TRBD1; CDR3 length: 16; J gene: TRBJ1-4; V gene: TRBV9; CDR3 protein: CASSGGQGAANEKLFF; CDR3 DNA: TGTGCCAGCAGCGGGGGACAGGGGGCGGCTAATGAAAAACTGTTTTTT
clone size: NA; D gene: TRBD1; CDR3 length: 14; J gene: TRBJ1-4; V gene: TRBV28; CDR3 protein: CASSGTGGGEKLFF; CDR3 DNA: TGTGCCAGCAGTGGGACAGGGGGTGGGGAAAAACTGTTTTTT
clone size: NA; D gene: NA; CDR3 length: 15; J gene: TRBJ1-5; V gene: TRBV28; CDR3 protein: CASSAYSLHNQPQHF; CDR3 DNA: TGTGCCAGCAGTGCCTACAGTCTTCACAATCAGCCCCAGCATTTT
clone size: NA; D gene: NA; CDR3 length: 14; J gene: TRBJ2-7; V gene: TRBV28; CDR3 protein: CASSSAGATYEQYF; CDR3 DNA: TGTGCCAGCAGTTCAGCAGGGGCCACCTACGAGCAGTACTTC
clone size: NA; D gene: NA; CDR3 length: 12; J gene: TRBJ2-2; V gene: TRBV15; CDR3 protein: CATSRTTGELFF; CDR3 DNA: TGTGCCACCAGCCGGACAACCGGGGAGCTGTTTTTT
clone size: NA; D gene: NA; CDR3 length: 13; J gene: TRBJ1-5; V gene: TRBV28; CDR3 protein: CASSPGRSQPQHF; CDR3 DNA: TGTGCCAGCAGTCCAGGGCGTTCCCAGCCCCAGCATTTT